This TCR beta chain was identified in a study of beta chain features in type 1 diabetes. Study details: Healthy donors and patients showed comparable age, gender and cell yields. Study observations and caveats: VDJ junctions from patients with type 1 diabetes contained fewer insertions and more deletions. Sequencing used cDNA, and cells with high TCR expression could therefore be over-represented. People with Type 1 diabetes carried modestly yet significantly shorter TCRB CDR3s in all four CD4+ subsets.

CDR1 and CDR2 from the germline V gene are SGHTA and FQGNSA. This CDR3 has 16 residues. V was clipped by 3 bases and J by 5 bases, with 19 bases between them. The study reverse transcribed the entire isolated RNA, so it sequenced expressed TCRB transcripts. Naive, central memory and regulatory T cell samples came to a mean of approximately 3.57 million reads. Using immunoSEQ multiplex PCR, the repertoire was profiled, and TCRdb retains in-frame clones only, with some absent. The repertoire holds roughly 150,000 clones, approximately 8.1% seen once, with about 0.9% in the top ten. A word on this clone: Its target is unknown.

The origin of this receptor is a woman in her 40s with type 1 diabetes. The chain recombines TRBV7-2 with TRBJ2-5; D ambiguous. Sequencing was done on a sample of central memory CD4+ T cells from blood. The CDR3: CASSLVVGFAGETQYF. As DNA, the CDR3 is TGTGCCAGCAGCTTGGTGGTGGGTTTTGCCGGGGAGACCCAGTACTTC.